This TCR beta chain derives from a study of T cells in Graves' hyperthyroidism and ophthalmopathy. From RNA transcripts, TCR beta CDR3 regions were amplified. TCR CDR3 underwent first-round RT-PCR with the HTBI primer set. TCRdb redid the calling of the multiplex PCR reads with MiXCR, one entry per CDR3 protein. The profile covers a few hundred thousand distinct CDR3 sequences, with around 46% appearing a single time and around 7.7% taken by the ten largest. Note on this clonotype: A junction end diverges from the germline sequence, so it may reflect a read error.

This CDR3 has 15 residues. Germline assignment: CDR1 LNHNV and CDR2 YYDKDF (reference sequence). Sequences were obtained from peripheral blood or thyroid tissue (not recorded which). This clonotype was obtained from a woman aged 18-29 years with Graves' hyperthyroidism. The chain combines TRBV15 with TRBJ1-5; no clear D. The J call may be faulty, since TRBJ2-3 better matches the DNA end. Written as DNA, the CDR3 is TGTGCCGCCAGCAGAGTAGAAGACAGCACAGATACGCAGTATTTT. It yields the protein CAASRVEDSTDTQYF.